A selection of T cell receptor beta chains follows, all from one sample in a study of T cells after yellow fever vaccination. Using its own MiXCR run on the 5' RACE reads, TCRdb lists one record per CDR3 protein. The profile shows more than 450,000 distinct CDR3 sequences, 20% to 25% of them singletons. The sequenced sample was PBMCs, obtained approximately 22 days after the first yellow fever vaccination. These receptors were obtained from a man between 18 and 35 years old who received the YFV17D yellow fever vaccine. Both conserved end residues are part of each CDR3. D genes are given only for firm matches. Clone size, where shown, is once, few, many, or a class for clones that have expanded.

v_call,clone_size,j_call,d_call,cdr3_aa,cdr3_nt
TRBV28,few,TRBJ2-3,NA,CASSFRVPTDTQYF,TGTGCCAGCAGTTTTCGAGTGCCGACAGATACGCAGTATTTT
TRBV20-1,NA,TRBJ2-7,TRBD1,CSALGQDPYEQYF,TGCAGTGCTCTCGGACAGGATCCCTACGAGCAGTACTTC
TRBV5-1,many,TRBJ1-2,TRBD1,CASSGQGDGYTF,TGCGCCAGCAGCGGACAGGGGGACGGCTACACCTTC
TRBV12-3/TRBV12-4,NA,TRBJ1-5,TRBD1,CASTPTGQGQPQHF,TGTGCCAGCACCCCGACAGGGCAGGGCCAGCCCCAGCATTTT
TRBV12-3/TRBV12-4,NA,TRBJ1-2,NA,CASSGGWEDGYTF,TGTGCCAGCAGTGGGGGGTGGGAGGATGGCTACACCTTC
TRBV2,NA,TRBJ1-3,NA,CASSEVGGGRYSGNTIYF,TGTGCCAGCAGTGAAGTTGGGGGAGGACGATACTCTGGAAACACCATATATTTT
TRBV27,NA,TRBJ1-6,TRBD1,CASSLAYRGDSPLHF,TGTGCCAGCAGTTTAGCTTACAGGGGTGATTCACCCCTCCACTTT
TRBV9,NA,TRBJ1-5,NA,CASSDGSPREPQHF,TGTGCCAGCAGCGACGGGTCACCTCGGGAGCCCCAGCATTTT
TRBV7-9,NA,TRBJ2-5,NA,CASSLMGGEGTQYF,TGTGCCAGCAGCTTAATGGGCGGTGAAGGGACCCAGTACTTC
TRBV24-1,few,TRBJ2-1,TRBD2,CATSTGTGTSPNEQFF,TGTGCCACCAGTACGGGGACCGGGACTAGTCCCAATGAGCAGTTCTTC
TRBV2,few,TRBJ2-7,NA,CASSEYPLGGPYEQYF,TGTGCCAGCAGTGAGTACCCCCTAGGAGGCCCCTACGAGCAGTACTTC
TRBV12-3/TRBV12-4,NA,TRBJ1-4,NA,CASSLDGDPEPNEKLFF,TGTGCCAGCAGTTTAGATGGGGATCCAGAACCTAATGAAAAACTGTTTTTT
TRBV6-1,NA,TRBJ1-2,TRBD1,CASSEMTGAAYGYTF,TGTGCCAGCAGTGAAATGACAGGGGCGGCTTATGGCTACACCTTC
TRBV7-2,few,TRBJ1-2,NA,CASSLTTHLKNGYTF,TGTGCCAGCAGCTTAACGACTCACCTCAAAAATGGCTACACCTTC
TRBV2,NA,TRBJ2-3,NA,CASGGTMRNTQYF,TGTGCCAGCGGGGGGACAATGCGGAATACGCAGTATTTT
TRBV12-3/TRBV12-4,NA,TRBJ2-4,NA,CASSSNTGAKNIQYF,TGTGCCAGCAGTTCAAACACAGGAGCCAAAAACATTCAGTACTTC
TRBV20-1,few,TRBJ2-3,NA,CSAGRGRHTDTQYF,TGCAGTGCGGGGAGGGGGAGACACACAGATACGCAGTATTTT
TRBV6-2/TRBV6-3,NA,TRBJ1-1,NA,CASSYSMDRNTEAFF,TGTGCCAGCAGTTACTCGATGGACAGAAACACTGAAGCTTTCTTT
TRBV5-4,NA,TRBJ1-2,NA,CASSLVTDGYGYTF,TGTGCCAGCAGCTTGGTCACAGATGGCTATGGCTACACCTTC
TRBV12-3/TRBV12-4,few,TRBJ2-2,NA,CASRISVGELFF,TGTGCCAGCAGGATATCAGTCGGGGAGCTGTTTTTT
TRBV7-3,NA,TRBJ2-2,NA,CASSLSAIPSGELFF,TGTGCCAGCAGCTTATCGGCCATACCCTCCGGGGAGCTGTTTTTT
TRBV7-2,few,TRBJ2-1,NA,CASSWGHNEQFF,TGTGCCAGCAGCTGGGGACACAATGAGCAGTTCTTC
TRBV19,NA,TRBJ2-3,NA,CASSIEFRDWHSTDTQYF,TGTGCCAGTAGTATAGAGTTCCGGGACTGGCATAGCACAGATACGCAGTATTTT
TRBV12-3/TRBV12-4,NA,TRBJ2-7,NA,CASSFPAQGNYEQYF,TGTGCCAGCAGTTTCCCCGCGCAGGGGAACTACGAGCAGTACTTC
TRBV30,few,TRBJ1-2,NA,CAWSQVLYGYTF,TGTGCCTGGAGCCAAGTTCTCTATGGCTACACCTTC
TRBV3-1,NA,TRBJ1-2,NA,CASSPTGPYGYTF,TGTGCCAGCAGCCCCACAGGGCCCTATGGCTACACCTTC
TRBV24-1,few,TRBJ2-2,TRBD1,CATSALGQANTGELFF,TGTGCCACCAGTGCTCTTGGACAGGCCAACACCGGGGAGCTGTTTTTT
TRBV7-9,NA,TRBJ1-2,NA,CASSPLVGRWGYTF,TGTGCCAGCAGCCCCCTGGTTGGACGGTGGGGCTACACCTTC
TRBV20-1,NA,TRBJ1-1,TRBD1,CSAPGQAPNTEAFF,TGCAGTGCTCCCGGACAGGCCCCGAACACTGAAGCTTTCTTT
TRBV6-2/TRBV6-3,few,TRBJ2-2,TRBD1,CASSDPGQGSFTGELFF,TGTGCCAGCAGCGACCCGGGACAGGGGTCCTTCACCGGGGAGCTGTTTTTT
TRBV18,NA,TRBJ2-1,TRBD2,CASSPLAGGFEQFF,TGTGCCAGCTCACCTTTAGCGGGGGGGTTTGAGCAGTTCTTC
TRBV11-2,few,TRBJ1-3,NA,CASSLDPLGRRSSGNTIYF,TGTGCCAGCAGCTTAGATCCCCTCGGACGTCGAAGCTCTGGAAACACCATATATTTT
TRBV4-1,NA,TRBJ1-3,NA,CASSQEESSLGVGDCTIYF,TGCGCCAGCAGCCAAGAGGAATCGTCGCTCGGGGTGGGCGATTGCACCATATATTTT
TRBV5-1,NA,TRBJ2-3,NA,CASRQSWTDTQYF,TGCGCCAGCAGGCAGTCCTGGACGGATACGCAGTATTTT
TRBV4-2,many,TRBJ2-7,NA,CASSQDLEQGVYEQYF,TGTGCCAGCAGCCAAGATCTAGAACAGGGTGTCTACGAGCAGTACTTC
TRBV27,few,TRBJ1-4,TRBD1,CASSLWTGRAEKLFF,TGTGCCAGCAGTTTATGGACAGGACGGGCTGAAAAACTGTTTTTT
TRBV7-8,few,TRBJ2-5,TRBD1,CASSDRTGRETQYF,TGTGCCAGCAGCGACCGGACAGGTAGAGAGACCCAGTACTTC
TRBV6-5,NA,TRBJ2-4,NA,CASSYGGSISKNIQYF,TGTGCCAGCAGTTACGGGGGGAGCATATCCAAAAACATTCAGTACTTC
TRBV6-2/TRBV6-3,few,TRBJ1-5,NA,CASSDRNGNQPQHF,TGTGCCAGCAGCGACAGGAATGGCAATCAGCCCCAGCATTTT
TRBV6-2/TRBV6-3,few,TRBJ2-1,TRBD2,CASSYIGGDYNEQFF,TGTGCCAGCAGTTACATTGGGGGGGACTACAATGAGCAGTTCTTC
TRBV7-2,NA,TRBJ2-2,NA,CASSLPRDSGNTGELFF,TGTGCCAGCAGCCTACCTAGGGACTCCGGGAACACCGGGGAGCTGTTTTTT
TRBV6-5,NA,TRBJ2-2,NA,CASSYGRVGTGELFF,TGTGCCAGCAGTTACGGCAGGGTGGGGACCGGGGAGCTGTTTTTT
TRBV5-1,NA,TRBJ2-2,NA,CASRLAHTGELFF,TGCGCCAGCCGTCTAGCCCACACCGGGGAGCTGTTTTTT
TRBV6-6,NA,TRBJ1-2,NA,CASSTGTDGYTF,TGTGCCAGCAGCACCGGGACGGATGGCTACACCTTC
TRBV19,NA,TRBJ2-7,NA,CASSPTSRGGEQYF,TGTGCCAGTAGTCCCACGAGTAGGGGAGGAGAGCAGTACTTC
TRBV27,NA,TRBJ2-1,TRBD2,CASSRTRGLSYNEQFF,TGTGCCAGCAGTCGGACTAGAGGTCTGTCCTACAATGAGCAGTTCTTC
TRBV6-5,few,TRBJ2-5,NA,CASSWSETQYF,TGTGCCAGCAGTTGGTCAGAGACCCAGTACTTC
TRBV6-5,NA,TRBJ1-2,TRBD1,CASSYSGQGRYGYTF,TGTGCCAGCAGTTACTCCGGACAGGGTCGCTATGGCTACACCTTC
TRBV5-1,few,TRBJ2-1,TRBD2,CASSTGIRLAGYNEQFF,TGCGCCAGCAGCACGGGAATAAGACTAGCGGGCTACAATGAGCAGTTCTTC
TRBV7-2,NA,TRBJ2-7,NA,CASRSAYEQYF,TGTGCCAGCAGGTCAGCCTACGAGCAGTACTTC
TRBV30,few,TRBJ2-7,TRBD2,CAWSFGLAGVGEQYF,TGTGCCTGGAGTTTTGGCCTAGCGGGGGTAGGGGAGCAGTACTTC
TRBV6-1,NA,TRBJ1-4,TRBD1,CASTTGVYEKLFF,TGTGCCAGCACTACAGGGGTGTATGAAAAACTGTTTTTT
TRBV29-1,NA,TRBJ2-3,NA,CSVEGRQQYTDTQYF,TGCAGCGTTGAAGGTCGACAGCAATACACAGATACGCAGTATTTT
TRBV10-3,few,TRBJ2-7,NA,CAISGDVSSYEQYF,TGTGCCATCAGTGGGGACGTTAGCTCCTACGAGCAGTACTTC